This T cell receptor (beta chain) was captured in a study of early T cells in non-severe SARS-CoV-2 infection. Study-wide context: Sequenced material consisted of bulk RNA (from unsorted whole blood), and chains were unpaired.

This clonotype was recorded many times. Its antigen remains unidentified. Study observations and caveats: Using VDJdb, the matching emphasized anti-spike CD8 responses while missing private and CD4 specificities.

The germline gives CDR1 DFQATT, CDR2 SNEGSKA (reference sequence). The CDR3 spans 12 residues. The V end was cut by 3 bases, the J end by 7 bases, with 12 bases between. Unique molecular identifiers tagged individual cDNA molecules. TCRdb ran MiXCR on the 5' RACE reads and lists one entry per CDR3 protein. Among some 91,000 distinct CDR3 sequences listed, just under 15% were seen once. This TCR came from an adult who was a healthcare worker with PCR-confirmed SARS-CoV-2 infection or an uninfected control (not recorded which). Sequencing input: whole blood. The chain couples TRBV20-1 to TRBJ1-2; maybe TRBD1 (6 bases). Written as DNA, the CDR3 is TGCAGTGCTAGTCCAGGGGAGATTGGCTACACCTTC. Translating it yields CSASPGEIGYTF.